This TCR beta chain came from a study of shared clonotypes between healthy human individuals. The ends were cut back, 6 bases at V and 3 bases at J, with 18 bases in the middle. Germline loops: CDR1 MDHEN, CDR2 SYDVKM. CDR3 length: 16 residues. On sorted subsets, replicate PCRs used 200 to 250 ng DNA, or 25,000 to 35,000 T cell genomes. Original methodology: ImmunoSEQ only sent back junction sequences with no quality scores, so filtering was done differently. Using immunoSEQ multiplex PCR, the repertoire was profiled, and TCRdb retains in-frame clones only, with some absent. V and J calls plus clone size are reproduced from that table; the DNA served to infer D and trimming. This sample has 2 million to 2.5 million clones, with approximately 95% found just once.

This chain joins TRBV28 and TRBJ1-5; tentatively, D is TRBD1 (5 bases). This sequence was found in a man between 18 and 29 years old in good health. The sample consisted of naive CD4+ T cells sorted from blood. Subset given: CD45RA+ positively selected. CDR3 region: CASSYNPGTDNQPQHF. In nucleotides, the CDR3 is TGTGCCAGCAGCTACAACCCCGGGACGGACAATCAGCCCCAGCATTTT. Full variable domain (remainder filled in from reference TRBV28 and TRBJ1-5): DVKVTQSSRYLVKRTGEKVFLECVQDMDHENMFWYRQDPGLGLRLIYFSYDVKMKEKGDIPEGYSVSREKKERFSLILESASTNQTSMYLCASSYNPGTDNQPQHFGDGTRLSIL.